This TCR beta chain was captured by sequencing in a study of blood T cell repertoires in COVID-19. V dropped 4 bases and J dropped 3 bases, with 13 bases sitting between them. CDR3 length: 15 amino acids. Per germline, CDR1 SGHTA and CDR2 FQGTGA. The protocol was immunoSEQ multiplex PCR, while the TCRdb copy is restricted to in-frame clones and leaves out a portion. This table holds about 400,000 clones, roughly 90% found once. This chain uses TRBV7-3 with TRBJ2-1; unclear D gene. The clonotype comes from a middle-aged man with acute or convalescent COVID-19. Sequencing was performed on peripheral blood. The DNA of the CDR3 is TGTGCCAGCAGCTCCTCGGCACAGAACTACAATGAGCAGTTCTTC. This translates into CASSSSAQNYNEQFF.